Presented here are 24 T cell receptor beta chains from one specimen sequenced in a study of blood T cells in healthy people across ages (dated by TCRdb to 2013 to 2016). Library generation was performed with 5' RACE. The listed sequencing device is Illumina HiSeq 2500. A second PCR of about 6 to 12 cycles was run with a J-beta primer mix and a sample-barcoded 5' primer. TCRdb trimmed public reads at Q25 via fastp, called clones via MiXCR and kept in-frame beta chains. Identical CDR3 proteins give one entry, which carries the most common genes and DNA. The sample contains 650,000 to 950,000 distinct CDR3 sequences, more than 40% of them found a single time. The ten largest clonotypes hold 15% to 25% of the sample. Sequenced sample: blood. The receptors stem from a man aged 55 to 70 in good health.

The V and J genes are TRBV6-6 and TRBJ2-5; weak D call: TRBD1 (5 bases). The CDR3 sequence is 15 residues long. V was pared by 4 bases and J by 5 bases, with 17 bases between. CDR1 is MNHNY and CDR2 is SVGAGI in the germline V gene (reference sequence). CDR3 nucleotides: TGTGCCAGCAGTTCGGGCAGGACCAAGGGGGAGACCCAGTACTTC. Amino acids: CASSSGRTKGETQYF.

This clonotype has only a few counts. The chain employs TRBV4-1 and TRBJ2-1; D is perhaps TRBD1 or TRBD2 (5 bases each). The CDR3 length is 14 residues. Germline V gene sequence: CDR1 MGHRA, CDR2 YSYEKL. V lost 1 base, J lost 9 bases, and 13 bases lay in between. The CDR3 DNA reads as TGCGCCAGCAGCCAAGCCGTTTGGGGGTCTGAGCAGTTCTTC. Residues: CASSQAVWGSEQFF.

CDR3 loop: CSARTEGTDTQYF. In DNA form, the CDR3 reads TGCAGTGCTAGAACGGAGGGCACAGATACGCAGTATTTT. The V and J genes are TRBV20-1 and TRBJ2-3; D might be TRBD2 (5 bases). V shed 2 bases and J shed 1 base, with 7 bases lying between them. Germline V gives CDR1 DFQATT, CDR2 SNEGSKA (reference sequence). CDR3 length: 13 amino acids.

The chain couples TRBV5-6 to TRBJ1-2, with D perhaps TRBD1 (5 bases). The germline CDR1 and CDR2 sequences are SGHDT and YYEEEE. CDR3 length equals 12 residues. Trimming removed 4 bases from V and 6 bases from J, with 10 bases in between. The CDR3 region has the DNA TGTGCCAGCAGCCCGCAGACAGATGGCTACACCTTC. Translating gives CASSPQTDGYTF.

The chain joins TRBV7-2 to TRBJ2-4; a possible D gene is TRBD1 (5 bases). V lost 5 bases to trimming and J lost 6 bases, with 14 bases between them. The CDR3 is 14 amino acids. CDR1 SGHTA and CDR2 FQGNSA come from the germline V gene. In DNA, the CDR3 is TGTGCCAGCAGCGTTAAGGGGATAGGAAACATTCAGTACTTC. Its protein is CASSVKGIGNIQYF.

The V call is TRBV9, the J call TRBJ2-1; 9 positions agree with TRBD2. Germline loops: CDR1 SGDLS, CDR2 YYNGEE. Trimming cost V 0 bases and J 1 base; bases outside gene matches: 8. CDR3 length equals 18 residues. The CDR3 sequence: CASSVGSSGAGSYNEQFF. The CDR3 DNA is TGTGCCAGCAGCGTAGGATCTAGCGGGGCGGGTTCCTACAATGAGCAGTTCTTC.

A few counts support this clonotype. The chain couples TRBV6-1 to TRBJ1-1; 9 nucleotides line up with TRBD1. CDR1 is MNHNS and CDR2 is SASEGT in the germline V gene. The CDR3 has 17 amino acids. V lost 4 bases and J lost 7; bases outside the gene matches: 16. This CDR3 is CASSASSTGGEEDEAFF. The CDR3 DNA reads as TGTGCCAGCAGTGCCAGCAGCACAGGGGGCGAGGAAGATGAAGCTTTCTTT.

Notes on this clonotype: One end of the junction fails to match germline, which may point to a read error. The CDR3 loop is CSAGEGGSGQPQHF. The CDR3 bases are TGCAGTGCTGGAGAAGGGGGGAGTGGACAGCCCCAGCATTTT. V and J are TRBV20-1 and TRBJ1-5, with D possibly matching TRBD1 (6 bases). Germline V gives CDR1 DFQATT, CDR2 SNEGSKA (reference sequence). The CDR3 is 14 residues long.

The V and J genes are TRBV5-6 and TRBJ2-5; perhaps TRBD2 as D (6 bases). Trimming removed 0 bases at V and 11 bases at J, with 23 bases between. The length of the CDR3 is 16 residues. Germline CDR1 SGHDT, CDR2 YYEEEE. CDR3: CASSLEAEGNYNEQYF. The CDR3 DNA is TGTGCCAGCAGCTTGGAAGCGGAGGGTAACTACAATGAGCAGTACTTC.

The CDR3 protein is CSARDRAADTQYF. CDR3 bases: TGCAGTGCTAGGGACAGGGCCGCAGATACGCAGTATTTT. This chain links TRBV20-1 with TRBJ2-3; 8 bases match TRBD1. Germline CDR1 and CDR2: DFQATT and SNEGSKA (reference sequence). This CDR3 is built from 13 residues. Losses at the gene ends were 3 bases for V and 4 bases for J; bases not matched to a gene: 3.

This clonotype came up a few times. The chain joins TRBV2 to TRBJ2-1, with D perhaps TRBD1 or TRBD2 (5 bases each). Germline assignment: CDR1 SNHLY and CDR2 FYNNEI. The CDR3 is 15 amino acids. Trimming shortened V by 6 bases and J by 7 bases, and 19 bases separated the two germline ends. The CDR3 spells CASSPGTLQINEQFF. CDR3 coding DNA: TGTGCCAGCAGCCCTGGGACCCTACAAATAAATGAGCAGTTCTTC.

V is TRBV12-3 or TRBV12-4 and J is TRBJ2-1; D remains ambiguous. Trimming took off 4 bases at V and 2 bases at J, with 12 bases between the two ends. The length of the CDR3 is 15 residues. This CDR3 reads CASSYTPRAYNEQFF. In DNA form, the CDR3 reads TGTGCCAGCAGTTACACCCCGCGCGCCTACAATGAGCAGTTCTTC.

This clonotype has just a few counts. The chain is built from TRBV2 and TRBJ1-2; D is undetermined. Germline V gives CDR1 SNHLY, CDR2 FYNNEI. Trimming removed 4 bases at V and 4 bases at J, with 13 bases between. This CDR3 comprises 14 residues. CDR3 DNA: TGTGCCAGCAGTGCTCGGGAATCGGGCTATGGCTACACCTTC. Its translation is CASSARESGYGYTF.

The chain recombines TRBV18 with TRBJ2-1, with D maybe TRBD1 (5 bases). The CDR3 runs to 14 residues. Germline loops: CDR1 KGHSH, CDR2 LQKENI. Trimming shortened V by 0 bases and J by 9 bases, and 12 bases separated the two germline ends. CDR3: CASSPPSDSTEQFF. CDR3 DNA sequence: TGTGCCAGCTCACCACCGAGTGACAGCACTGAGCAGTTCTTC.

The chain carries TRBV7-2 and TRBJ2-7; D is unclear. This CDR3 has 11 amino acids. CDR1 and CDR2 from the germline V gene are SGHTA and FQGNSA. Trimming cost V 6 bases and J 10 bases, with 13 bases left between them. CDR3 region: CASRRRGNQYF. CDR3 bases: TGTGCCAGCAGAAGGAGAGGCAATCAGTACTTC.

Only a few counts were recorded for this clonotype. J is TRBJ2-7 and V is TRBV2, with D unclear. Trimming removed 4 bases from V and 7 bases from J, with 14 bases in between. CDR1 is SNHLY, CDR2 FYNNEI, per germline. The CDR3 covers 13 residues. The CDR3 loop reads CASSAGSGWEQYF. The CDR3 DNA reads TGTGCCAGCAGTGCGGGTTCCGGTTGGGAGCAGTACTTC.

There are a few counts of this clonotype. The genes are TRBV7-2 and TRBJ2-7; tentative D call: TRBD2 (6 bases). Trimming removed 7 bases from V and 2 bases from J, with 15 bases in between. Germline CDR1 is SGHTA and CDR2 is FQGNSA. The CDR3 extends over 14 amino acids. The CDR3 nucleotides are TGTGCCAGCACCCCGGGACTCCGACCCTACGAGCAGTACTTC. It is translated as CASTPGLRPYEQYF.

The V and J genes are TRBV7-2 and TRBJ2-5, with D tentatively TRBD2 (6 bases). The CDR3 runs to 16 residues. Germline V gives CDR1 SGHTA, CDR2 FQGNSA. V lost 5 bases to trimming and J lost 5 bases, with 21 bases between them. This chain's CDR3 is CASSPRGFAGLETQYF. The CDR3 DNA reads TGTGCCAGCAGCCCGAGGGGTTTCGCGGGATTGGAGACCCAGTACTTC.

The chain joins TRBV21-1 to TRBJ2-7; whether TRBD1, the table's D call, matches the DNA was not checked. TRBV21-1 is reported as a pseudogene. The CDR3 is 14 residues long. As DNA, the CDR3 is TGTGCCAGCAGCGCCTCTCCCACCCGGGACGAGCAGTACTTC. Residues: CASSASPTRDEQYF.

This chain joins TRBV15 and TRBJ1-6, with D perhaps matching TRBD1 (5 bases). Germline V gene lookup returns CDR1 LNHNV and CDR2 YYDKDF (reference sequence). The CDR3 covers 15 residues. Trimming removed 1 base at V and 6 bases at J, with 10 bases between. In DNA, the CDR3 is TGTGCCACCAGCAGAGTGGGGGAGCCTAATTCACCCCTCCACTTT. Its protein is CATSRVGEPNSPLHF.

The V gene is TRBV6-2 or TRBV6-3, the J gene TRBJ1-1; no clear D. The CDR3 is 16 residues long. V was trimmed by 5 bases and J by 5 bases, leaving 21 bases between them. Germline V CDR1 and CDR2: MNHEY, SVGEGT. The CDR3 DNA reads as TGTGCCAGCAGTCCCTTAAGAAGGGCTGAGGAGACTGAAGCTTTCTTT. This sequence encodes CASSPLRRAEETEAFF.

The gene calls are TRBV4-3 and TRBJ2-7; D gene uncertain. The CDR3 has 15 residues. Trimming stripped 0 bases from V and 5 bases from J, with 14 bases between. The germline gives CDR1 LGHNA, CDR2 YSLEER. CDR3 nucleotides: TGCGCCAGCAGCCAAGACCCAAGTACACCCGACGAGCAGTACTTC. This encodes CASSQDPSTPDEQYF.

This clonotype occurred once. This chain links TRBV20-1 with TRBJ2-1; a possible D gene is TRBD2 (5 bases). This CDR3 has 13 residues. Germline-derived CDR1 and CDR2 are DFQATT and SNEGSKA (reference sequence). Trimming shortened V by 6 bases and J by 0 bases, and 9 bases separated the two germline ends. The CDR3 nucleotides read TGCAGTGCCGGACTTATCTCCTACAATGAGCAGTTCTTC. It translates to CSAGLISYNEQFF.

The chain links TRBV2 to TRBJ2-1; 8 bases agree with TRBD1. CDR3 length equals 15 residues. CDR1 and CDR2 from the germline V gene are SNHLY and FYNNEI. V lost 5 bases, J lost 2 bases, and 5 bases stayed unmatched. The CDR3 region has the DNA TGTGCCAGCAGTCGACAGGGGTCCGCCTACAATGAGCAGTTCTTC. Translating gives CASSRQGSAYNEQFF. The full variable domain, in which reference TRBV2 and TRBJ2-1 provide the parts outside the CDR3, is EPEVTQTPSHQVTQMGQEVILRCVPISNHLYFYWYRQILGQKVEFLVSFYNNEISEKSEIFDDQFSVERPDGSNFTLKIRSTKLEDSAMYFCASSRQGSAYNEQFFGPGTRLTVL.